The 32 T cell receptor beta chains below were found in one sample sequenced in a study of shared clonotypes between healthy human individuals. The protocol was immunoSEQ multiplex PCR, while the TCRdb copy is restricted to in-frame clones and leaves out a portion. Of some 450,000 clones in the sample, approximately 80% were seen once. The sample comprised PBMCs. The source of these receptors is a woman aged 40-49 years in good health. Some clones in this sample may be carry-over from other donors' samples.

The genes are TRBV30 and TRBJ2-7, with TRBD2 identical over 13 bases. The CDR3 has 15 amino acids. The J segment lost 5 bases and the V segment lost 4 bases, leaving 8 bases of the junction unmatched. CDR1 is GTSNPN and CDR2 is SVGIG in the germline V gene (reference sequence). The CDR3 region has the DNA TGTGCCTGGACTGGACTAGCGGGAGTTCTCGACGAGCAGTACTTC. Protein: CAWTGLAGVLDEQYF.

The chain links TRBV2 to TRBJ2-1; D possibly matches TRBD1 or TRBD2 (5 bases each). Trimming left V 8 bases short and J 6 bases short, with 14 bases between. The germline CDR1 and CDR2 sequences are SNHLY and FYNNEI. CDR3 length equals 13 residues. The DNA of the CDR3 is TGTGCCAGCGGGTGGGAGAGGGGCAATGAGCAGTTCTTC. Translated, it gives CASGWERGNEQFF. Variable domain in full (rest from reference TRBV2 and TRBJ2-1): EPEVTQTPSHQVTQMGQEVILRCVPISNHLYFYWYRQILGQKVEFLVSFYNNEISEKSEIFDDQFSVERPDGSNFTLKIRSTKLEDSAMYFCASGWERGNEQFFGPGTRLTVL.

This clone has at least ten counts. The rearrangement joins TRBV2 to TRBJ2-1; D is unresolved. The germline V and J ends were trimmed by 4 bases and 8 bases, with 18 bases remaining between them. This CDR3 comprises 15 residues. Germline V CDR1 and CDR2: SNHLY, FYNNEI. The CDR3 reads CASSVGRAQVHEQFF. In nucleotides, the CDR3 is TGTGCCAGCAGTGTTGGACGAGCTCAGGTGCATGAGCAGTTCTTC.

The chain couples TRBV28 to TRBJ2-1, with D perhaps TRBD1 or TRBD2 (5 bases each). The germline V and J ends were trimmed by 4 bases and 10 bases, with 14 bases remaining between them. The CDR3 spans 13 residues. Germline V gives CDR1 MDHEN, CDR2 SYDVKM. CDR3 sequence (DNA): TGTGCCAGCAGTTGGACACCTCCGGGAGAGCAGTTCTTC. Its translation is CASSWTPPGEQFF.

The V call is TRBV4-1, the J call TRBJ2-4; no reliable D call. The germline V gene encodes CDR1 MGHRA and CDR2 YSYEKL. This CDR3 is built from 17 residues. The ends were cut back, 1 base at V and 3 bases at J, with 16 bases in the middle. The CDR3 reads CASSQGPLRLDKNIQYF. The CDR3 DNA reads TGCGCCAGCAGCCAAGGTCCGCTTAGATTGGACAAAAACATTCAGTACTTC.

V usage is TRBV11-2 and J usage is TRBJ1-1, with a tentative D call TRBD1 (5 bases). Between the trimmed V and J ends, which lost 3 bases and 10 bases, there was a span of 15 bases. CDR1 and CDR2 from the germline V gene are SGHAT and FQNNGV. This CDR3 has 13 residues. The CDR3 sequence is CASSFSRDEGAFF. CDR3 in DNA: TGTGCCAGCAGCTTTAGCAGGGATGAAGGAGCTTTCTTT.

CDR3 protein: CASSGDSNTEAFF. The CDR3 DNA reads TGTGCCAGTAGCGGGGATTCGAACACTGAAGCTTTCTTT. The chain uses TRBV19 and TRBJ1-1; D is undetermined. The V and J ends lost 6 bases and 1 base respectively, with 9 bases between them. Germline CDR1 is LNHDA and CDR2 is SQIVND (reference sequence). This CDR3 region has 13 residues.

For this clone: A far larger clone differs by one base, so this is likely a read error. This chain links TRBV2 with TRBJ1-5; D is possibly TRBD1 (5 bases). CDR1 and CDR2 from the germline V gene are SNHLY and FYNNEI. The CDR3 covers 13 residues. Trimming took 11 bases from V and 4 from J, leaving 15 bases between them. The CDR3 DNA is TGTGCCTCCAGCCTGGGGCTGAATCAGCCCCAGCATTTT. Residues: CASSLGLNQPQHF.

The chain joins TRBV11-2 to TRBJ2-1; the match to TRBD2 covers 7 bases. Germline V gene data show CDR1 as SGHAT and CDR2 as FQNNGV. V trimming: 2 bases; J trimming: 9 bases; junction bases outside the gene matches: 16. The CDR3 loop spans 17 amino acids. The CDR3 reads CASSLYRGGSVSSEQFF. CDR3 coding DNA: TGTGCCAGCAGCTTATATCGGGGCGGGAGTGTTTCTAGTGAGCAGTTCTTC.

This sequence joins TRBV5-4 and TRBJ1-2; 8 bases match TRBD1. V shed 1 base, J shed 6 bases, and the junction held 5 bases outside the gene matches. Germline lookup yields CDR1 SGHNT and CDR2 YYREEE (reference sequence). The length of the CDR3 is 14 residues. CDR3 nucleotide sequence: TGTGCCAGCAGCTTGACAGGGGGGGTGGATGGCTACACCTTC. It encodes CASSLTGGVDGYTF. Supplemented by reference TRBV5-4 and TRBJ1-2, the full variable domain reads ETGVTQSPTHLIKTRGQQVTLRCSSQSGHNTVSWYQQALGQGPQFIFQYYREEENGRGNFPPRFSGLQFPNYSSELNVNALELDDSALYLCASSLTGGVDGYTFGSGTRLTVV.

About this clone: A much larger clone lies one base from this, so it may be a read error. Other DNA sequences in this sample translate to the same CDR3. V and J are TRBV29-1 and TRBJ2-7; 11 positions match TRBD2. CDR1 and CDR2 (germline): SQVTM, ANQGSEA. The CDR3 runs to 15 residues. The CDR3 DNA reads TGCAGCGTTGAGGAAATCGGGACTAGCGGATACGAGCAGTACTTT. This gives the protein CSVEEIGTSGYEQYF.

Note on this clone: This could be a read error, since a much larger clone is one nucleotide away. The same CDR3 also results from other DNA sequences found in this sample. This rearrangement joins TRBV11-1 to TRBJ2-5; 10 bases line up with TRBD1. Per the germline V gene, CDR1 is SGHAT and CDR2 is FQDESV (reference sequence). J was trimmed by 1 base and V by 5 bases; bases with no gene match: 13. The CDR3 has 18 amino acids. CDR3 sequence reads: CASSRGPPGTGVQETQYF. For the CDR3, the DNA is TGTGCCAGCAGCCGCGGGCCCCCCGGGACAGGGGTCCAAGAGACCCAGTACTTC.

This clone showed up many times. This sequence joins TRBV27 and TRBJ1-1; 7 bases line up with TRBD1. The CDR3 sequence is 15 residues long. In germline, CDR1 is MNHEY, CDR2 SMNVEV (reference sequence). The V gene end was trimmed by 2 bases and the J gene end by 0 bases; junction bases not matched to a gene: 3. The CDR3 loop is CASSLARGVNTEAFF. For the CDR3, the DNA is TGTGCCAGCAGTTTAGCCAGGGGGGTGAACACTGAAGCTTTCTTT.

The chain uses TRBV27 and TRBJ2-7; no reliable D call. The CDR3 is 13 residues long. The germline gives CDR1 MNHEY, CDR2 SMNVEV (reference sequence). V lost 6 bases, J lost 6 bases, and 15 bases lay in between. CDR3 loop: CASRRTDGGEQYF. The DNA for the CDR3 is TGTGCCAGCAGAAGGACGGACGGCGGCGAGCAGTACTTC.

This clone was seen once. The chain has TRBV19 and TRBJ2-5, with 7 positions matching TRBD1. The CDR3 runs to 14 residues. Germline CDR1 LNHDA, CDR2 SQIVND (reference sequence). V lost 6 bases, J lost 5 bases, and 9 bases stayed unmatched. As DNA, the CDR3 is TGTGCCAGTAGGAATAGGGGGCTGTCGGAGACCCAGTACTTC. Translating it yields CASRNRGLSETQYF.

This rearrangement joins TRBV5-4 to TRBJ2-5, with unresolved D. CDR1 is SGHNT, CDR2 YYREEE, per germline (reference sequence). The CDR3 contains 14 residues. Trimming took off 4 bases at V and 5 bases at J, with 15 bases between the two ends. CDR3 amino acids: CASSLVDVRETQYF. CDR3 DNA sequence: TGTGCCAGCAGCCTGGTCGATGTGAGGGAGACCCAGTACTTC.

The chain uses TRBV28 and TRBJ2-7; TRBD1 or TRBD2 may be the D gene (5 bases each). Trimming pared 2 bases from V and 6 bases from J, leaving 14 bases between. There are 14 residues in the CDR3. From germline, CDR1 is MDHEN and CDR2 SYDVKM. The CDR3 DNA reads TGTGCCAGCAGTTTAAGCCTCGGGGCGGCCGAGCAGTACTTC. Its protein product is CASSLSLGAAEQYF.

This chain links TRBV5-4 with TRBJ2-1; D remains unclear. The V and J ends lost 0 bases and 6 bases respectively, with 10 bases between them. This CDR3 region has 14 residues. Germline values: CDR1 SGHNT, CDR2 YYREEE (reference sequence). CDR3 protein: CASSLASHLNEQFF. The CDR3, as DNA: TGTGCCAGCAGCTTGGCCTCACACCTCAATGAGCAGTTCTTC.

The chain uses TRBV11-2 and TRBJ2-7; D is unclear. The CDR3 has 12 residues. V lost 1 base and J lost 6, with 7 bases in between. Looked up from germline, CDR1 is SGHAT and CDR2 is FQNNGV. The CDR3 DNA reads TGTGCCAGCAGCTTAGTCGTGAGCGAGCAGTACTTC. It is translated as CASSLVVSEQYF.

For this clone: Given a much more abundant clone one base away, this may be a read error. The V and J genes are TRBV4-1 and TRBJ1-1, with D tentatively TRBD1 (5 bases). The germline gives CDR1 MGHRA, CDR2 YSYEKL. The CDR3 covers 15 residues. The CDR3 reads CASGQGLTGNTEAFF. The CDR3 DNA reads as TGCGCCAGCGGCCAAGGCCTTACAGGGAACACTGAAGCTTTCTTT.

The CDR3, as DNA: TGCGCCAGCAGCCCCCAACCGGACTCCACAGATACGCAGTATTTT. Protein sequence: CASSPQPDSTDTQYF. V and J are TRBV4-3 and TRBJ2-3, with a possible D match to TRBD2 (5 bases). There are 15 residues in the CDR3. Germline CDR1 and CDR2: LGHNA and YSLEER. V was pared by 4 bases and J by 2 bases, with 13 bases between.

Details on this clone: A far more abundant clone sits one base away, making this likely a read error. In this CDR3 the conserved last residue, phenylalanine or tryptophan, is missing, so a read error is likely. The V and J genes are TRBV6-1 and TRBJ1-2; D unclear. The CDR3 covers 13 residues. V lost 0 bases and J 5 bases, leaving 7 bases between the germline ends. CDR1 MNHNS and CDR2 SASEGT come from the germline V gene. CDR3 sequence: CASSEAGGYGYTL. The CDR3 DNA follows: TGTGCCAGCAGTGAAGCGGGAGGGTATGGCTACACCCTC.

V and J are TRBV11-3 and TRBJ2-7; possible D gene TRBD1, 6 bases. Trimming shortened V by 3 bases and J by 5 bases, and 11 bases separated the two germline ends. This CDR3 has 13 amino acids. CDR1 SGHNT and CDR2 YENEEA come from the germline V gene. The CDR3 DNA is TGTGCCAGCAGCTTTCAACAGGGAGACGAGCAGTACTTC. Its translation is CASSFQQGDEQYF. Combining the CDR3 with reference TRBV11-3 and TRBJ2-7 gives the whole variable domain EAGVVQSPRYKIIEKKQPVAFWCNPISGHNTLYWYLQNLGQGPELLIRYENEEAVDDSQLPKDRFSAERLKGVDSTLKIQPAELGDSAVYLCASSFQQGDEQYFGPGTRLTVT.

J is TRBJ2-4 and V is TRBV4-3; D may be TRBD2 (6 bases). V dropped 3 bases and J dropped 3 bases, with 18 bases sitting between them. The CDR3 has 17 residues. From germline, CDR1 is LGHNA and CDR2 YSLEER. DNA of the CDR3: TGCGCCAGCAGCCAGAAGCCTTCTAGCGAGGGCAAAAACATTCAGTACTTC. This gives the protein CASSQKPSSEGKNIQYF.

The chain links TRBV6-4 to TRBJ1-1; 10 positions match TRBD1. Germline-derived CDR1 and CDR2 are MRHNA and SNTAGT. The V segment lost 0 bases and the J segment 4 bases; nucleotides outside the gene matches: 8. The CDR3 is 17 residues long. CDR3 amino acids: CASSDSIRDRGFTEAFF. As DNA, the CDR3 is TGTGCCAGCAGTGACTCGATAAGGGACAGGGGATTCACTGAAGCTTTCTTT.

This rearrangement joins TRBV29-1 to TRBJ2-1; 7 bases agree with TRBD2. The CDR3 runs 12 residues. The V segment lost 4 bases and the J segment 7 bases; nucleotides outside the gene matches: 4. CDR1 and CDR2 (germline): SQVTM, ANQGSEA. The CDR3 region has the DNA TGCAGCGTTGCACTAGCGAGGAATGAGCAGTTCTTC. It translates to CSVALARNEQFF.

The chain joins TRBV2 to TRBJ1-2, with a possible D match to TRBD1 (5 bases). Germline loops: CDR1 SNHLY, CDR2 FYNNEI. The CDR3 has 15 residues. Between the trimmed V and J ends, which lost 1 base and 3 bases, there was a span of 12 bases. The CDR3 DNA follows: TGTGCCAGCAGTGAAGGGATGGGGACGTACTATGGCTACACCTTC. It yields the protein CASSEGMGTYYGYTF.

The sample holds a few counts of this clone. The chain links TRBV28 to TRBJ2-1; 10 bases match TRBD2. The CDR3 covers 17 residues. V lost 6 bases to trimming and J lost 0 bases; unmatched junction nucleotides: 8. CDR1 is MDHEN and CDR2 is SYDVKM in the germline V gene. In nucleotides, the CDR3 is TGTGCCAGCAGGGGCCTAGCGGGGGAGAGCTCCTACAATGAGCAGTTCTTC. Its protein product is CASRGLAGESSYNEQFF. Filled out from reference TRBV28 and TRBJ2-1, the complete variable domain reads DVKVTQSSRYLVKRTGEKVFLECVQDMDHENMFWYRQDPGLGLRLIYFSYDVKMKEKGDIPEGYSVSREKKERFSLILESASTNQTSMYLCASRGLAGESSYNEQFFGPGTRLTVL.

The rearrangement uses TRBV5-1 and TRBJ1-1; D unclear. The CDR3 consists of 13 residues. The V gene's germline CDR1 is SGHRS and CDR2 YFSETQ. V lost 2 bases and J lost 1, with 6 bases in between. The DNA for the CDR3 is TGCGCCAGCAGCTTCATGGGGAACACTGAAGCTTTCTTT. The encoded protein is CASSFMGNTEAFF.

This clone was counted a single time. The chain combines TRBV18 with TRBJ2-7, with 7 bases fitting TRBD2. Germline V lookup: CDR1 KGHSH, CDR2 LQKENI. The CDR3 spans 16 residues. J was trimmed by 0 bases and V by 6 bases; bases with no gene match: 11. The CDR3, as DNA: TGTGCCAGCTCCCCGGGGGGAGGCGCCACCTCCTACGAGCAGTACTTC. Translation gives CASSPGGGATSYEQYF.

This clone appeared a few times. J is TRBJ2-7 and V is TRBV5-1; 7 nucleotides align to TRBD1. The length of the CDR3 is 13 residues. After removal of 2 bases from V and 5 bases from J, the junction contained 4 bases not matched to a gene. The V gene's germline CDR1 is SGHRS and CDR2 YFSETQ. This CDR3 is CASSLQGFDEQYF. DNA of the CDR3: TGCGCCAGCAGCTTACAGGGGTTCGACGAGCAGTACTTC.

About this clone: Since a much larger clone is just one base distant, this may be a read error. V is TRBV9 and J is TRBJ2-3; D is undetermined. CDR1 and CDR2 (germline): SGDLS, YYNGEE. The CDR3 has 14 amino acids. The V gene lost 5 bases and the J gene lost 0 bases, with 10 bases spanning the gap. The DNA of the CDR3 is TGTGCCAGCAGTGATCGCCTTAGCACAGATACGCAGTATTTT. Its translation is CASSDRLSTDTQYF.